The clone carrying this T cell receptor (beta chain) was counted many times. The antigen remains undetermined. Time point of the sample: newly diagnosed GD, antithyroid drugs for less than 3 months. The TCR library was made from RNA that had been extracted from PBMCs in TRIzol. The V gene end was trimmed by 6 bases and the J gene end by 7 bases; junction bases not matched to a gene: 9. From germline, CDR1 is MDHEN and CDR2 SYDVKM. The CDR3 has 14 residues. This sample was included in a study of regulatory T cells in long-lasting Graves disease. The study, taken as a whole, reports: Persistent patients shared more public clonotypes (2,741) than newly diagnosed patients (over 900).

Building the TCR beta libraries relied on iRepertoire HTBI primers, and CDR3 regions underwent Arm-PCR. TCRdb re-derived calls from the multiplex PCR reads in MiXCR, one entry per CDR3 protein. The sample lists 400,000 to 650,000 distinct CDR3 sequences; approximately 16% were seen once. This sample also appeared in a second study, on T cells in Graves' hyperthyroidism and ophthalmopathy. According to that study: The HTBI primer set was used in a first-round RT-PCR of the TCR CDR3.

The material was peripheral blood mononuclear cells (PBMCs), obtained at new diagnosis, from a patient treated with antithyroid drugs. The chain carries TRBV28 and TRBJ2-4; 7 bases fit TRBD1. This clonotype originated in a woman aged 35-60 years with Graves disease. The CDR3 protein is CASSLRQGRNIQYF. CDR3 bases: TGTGCCAGCAGCCTCAGACAGGGACGGAACATTCAGTACTTC.